The clone carrying this TCR beta chain has a single count. What it binds is not known. TCRdb re-analysed the 5' RACE reads in MiXCR, keeping a single row per CDR3 protein. The data show 210,000 or so distinct CDR3 sequences, 27% seen once. This sample was taken from a study of T-cell memory formation after mild COVID-19. Findings and limits, study-wide: A second wave of clones peaked on day 37, and their SARS-CoV-2 specificity went unconfirmed.

The sequenced sample was PBMCs or a T cell subset sorted from them (not recorded which). This sequence originates from an adult woman who had mild COVID-19 (a few samples of this study predate the infection). Cell type and time point are not known.

The CDR3 sequence is CASSPHDETPDTQYF. The DNA for the CDR3 is TGTGCCAGCAGCCCCCATGACGAGACACCAGATACGCAGTATTTT. The chain couples TRBV7-8 to TRBJ2-3, with D uncertain. Germline-derived CDR1 and CDR2 are SGHVS and FQNEAQ. The CDR3 spans 15 residues. The ends were cut back, 5 bases at V and 4 bases at J, with 16 bases in the middle.